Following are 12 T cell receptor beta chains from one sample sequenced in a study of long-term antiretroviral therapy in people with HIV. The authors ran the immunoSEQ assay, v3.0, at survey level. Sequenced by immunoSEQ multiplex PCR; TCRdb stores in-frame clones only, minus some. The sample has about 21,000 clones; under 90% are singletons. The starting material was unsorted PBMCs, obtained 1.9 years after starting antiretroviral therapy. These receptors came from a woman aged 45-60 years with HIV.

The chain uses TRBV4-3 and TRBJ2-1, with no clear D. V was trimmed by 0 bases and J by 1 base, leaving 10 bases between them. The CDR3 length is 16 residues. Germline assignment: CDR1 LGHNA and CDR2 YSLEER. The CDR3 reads CASSQDPGNSYNEQFF. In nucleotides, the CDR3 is TGCGCCAGCAGCCAAGACCCGGGCAATTCCTACAATGAGCAGTTCTTC.

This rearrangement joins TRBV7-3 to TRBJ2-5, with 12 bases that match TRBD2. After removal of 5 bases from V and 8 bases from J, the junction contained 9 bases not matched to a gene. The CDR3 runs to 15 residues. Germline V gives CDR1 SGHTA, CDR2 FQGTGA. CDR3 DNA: TGTGCCAGCAGCCCCCTAGCGGGGGGGCCCGGAACCCAGTACTTC. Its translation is CASSPLAGGPGTQYF.

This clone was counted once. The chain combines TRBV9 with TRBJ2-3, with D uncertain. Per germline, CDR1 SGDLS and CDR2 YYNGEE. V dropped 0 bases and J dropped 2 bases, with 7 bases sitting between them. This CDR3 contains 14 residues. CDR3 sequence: CASSVVMDTDTQYF. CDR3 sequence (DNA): TGTGCCAGCAGCGTAGTCATGGACACAGATACGCAGTATTTT.

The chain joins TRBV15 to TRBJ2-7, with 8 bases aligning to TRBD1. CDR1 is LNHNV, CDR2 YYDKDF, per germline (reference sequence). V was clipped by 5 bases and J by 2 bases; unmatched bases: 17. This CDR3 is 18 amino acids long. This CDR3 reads CATSDFGQGFSLPYEQYF. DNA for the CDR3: TGTGCCACCAGCGACTTCGGACAGGGTTTTTCCCTACCCTACGAGCAGTACTTC.

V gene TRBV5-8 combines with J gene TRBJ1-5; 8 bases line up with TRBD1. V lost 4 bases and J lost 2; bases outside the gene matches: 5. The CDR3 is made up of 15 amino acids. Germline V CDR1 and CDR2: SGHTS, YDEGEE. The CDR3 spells CASSPRDRRNQPQHF. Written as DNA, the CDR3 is TGTGCCAGCAGCCCCCGGGACAGGCGCAATCAGCCCCAGCATTTT.

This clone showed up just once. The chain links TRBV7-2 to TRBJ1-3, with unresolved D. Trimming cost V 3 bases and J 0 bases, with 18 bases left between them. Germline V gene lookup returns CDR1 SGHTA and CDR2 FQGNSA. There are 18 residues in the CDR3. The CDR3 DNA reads TGTGCCAGCAGCTTGAACAGCGGCGGGCCAAGCTCTGGAAACACCATATATTTT. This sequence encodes CASSLNSGGPSSGNTIYF.

The CDR3 reads CASSPYPPIAVGFYGYTF. The CDR3 bases are TGTGCCAGCAGCCCCTACCCCCCGATAGCGGTTGGATTCTATGGCTACACCTTC. The V gene is TRBV7-2, the J gene TRBJ1-2; D uncertain. Trimming removed 5 bases from V and 4 bases from J, with 26 bases in between. This CDR3 has 18 amino acids. The germline V gene has CDR1 SGHTA and CDR2 FQGNSA.

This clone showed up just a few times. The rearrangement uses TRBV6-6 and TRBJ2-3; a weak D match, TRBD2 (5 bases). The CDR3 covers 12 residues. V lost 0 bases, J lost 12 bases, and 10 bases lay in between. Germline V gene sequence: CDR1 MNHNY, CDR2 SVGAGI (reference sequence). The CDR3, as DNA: TGTGCCAGCAGTTACTCTGCTAGCTCCCAGTATTTT. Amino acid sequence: CASSYSASSQYF.

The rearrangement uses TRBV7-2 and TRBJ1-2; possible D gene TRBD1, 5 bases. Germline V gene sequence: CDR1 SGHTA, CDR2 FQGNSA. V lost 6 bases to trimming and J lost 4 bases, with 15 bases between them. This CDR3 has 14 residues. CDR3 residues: CASSYTTASYGYTF. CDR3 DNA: TGTGCCAGCAGTTACACGACAGCCTCCTATGGCTACACCTTC.

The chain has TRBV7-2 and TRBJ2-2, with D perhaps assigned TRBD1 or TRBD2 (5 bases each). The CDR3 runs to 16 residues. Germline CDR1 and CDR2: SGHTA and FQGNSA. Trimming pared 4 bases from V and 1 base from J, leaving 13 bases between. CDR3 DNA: TGTGCCAGCAGCTCAACCGGGACGGTGAACACCGGGGAGCTGTTTTTT. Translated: CASSSTGTVNTGELFF.

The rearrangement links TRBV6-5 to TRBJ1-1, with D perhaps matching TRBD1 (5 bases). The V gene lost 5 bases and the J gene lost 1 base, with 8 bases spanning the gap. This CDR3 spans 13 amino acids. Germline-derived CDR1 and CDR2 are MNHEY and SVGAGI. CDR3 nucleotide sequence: TGTGCCAGCAGTGGACACCCGAACACTGAAGCTTTCTTT. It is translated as CASSGHPNTEAFF.

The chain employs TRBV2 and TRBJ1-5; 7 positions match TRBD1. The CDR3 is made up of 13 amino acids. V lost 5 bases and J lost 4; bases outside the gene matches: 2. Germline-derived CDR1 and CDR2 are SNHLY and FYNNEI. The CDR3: CASSIQGNQPQHF. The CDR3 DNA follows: TGTGCCAGCAGTATACAGGGGAATCAGCCCCAGCATTTT. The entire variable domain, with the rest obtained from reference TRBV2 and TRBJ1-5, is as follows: EPEVTQTPSHQVTQMGQEVILRCVPISNHLYFYWYRQILGQKVEFLVSFYNNEISEKSEIFDDQFSVERPDGSNFTLKIRSTKLEDSAMYFCASSIQGNQPQHFGDGTRLSIL.